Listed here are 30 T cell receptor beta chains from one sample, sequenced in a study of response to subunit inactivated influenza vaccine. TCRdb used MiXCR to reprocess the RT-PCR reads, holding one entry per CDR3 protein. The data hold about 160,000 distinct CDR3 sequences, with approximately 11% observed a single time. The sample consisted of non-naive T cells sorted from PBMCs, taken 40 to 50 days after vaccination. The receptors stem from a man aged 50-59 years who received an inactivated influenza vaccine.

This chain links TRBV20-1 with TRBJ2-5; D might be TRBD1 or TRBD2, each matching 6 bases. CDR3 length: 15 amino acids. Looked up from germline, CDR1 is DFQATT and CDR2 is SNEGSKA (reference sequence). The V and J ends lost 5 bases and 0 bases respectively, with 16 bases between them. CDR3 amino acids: CSAARLGGYQETQYF. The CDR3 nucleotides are TGCAGTGCTGCGAGACTAGGGGGGTACCAAGAGACCCAGTACTTC.

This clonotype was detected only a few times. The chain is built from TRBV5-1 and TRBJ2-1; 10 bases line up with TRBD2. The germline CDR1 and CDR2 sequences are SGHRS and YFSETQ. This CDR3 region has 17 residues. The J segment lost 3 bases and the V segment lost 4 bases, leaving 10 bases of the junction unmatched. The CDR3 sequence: CASSPSTSGAIYNEQFF. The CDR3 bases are TGCGCCAGCAGCCCATCAACTAGCGGGGCGATCTACAATGAGCAGTTCTTC.

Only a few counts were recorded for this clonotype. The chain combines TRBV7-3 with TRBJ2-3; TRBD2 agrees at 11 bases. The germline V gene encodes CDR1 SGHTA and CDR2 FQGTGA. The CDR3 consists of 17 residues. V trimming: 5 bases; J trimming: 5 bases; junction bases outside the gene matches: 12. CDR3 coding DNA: TGTGCCAGCAGCAAAACGCGGGGAACTAGCGGGAGAGATACGCAGTATTTT. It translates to CASSKTRGTSGRDTQYF.

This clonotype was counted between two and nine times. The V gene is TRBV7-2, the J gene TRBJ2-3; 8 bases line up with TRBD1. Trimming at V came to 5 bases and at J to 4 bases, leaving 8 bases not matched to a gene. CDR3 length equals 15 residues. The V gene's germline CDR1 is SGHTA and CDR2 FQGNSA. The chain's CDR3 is CASSTSGGNADTQYF. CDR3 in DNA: TGTGCCAGCAGCACATCAGGGGGCAATGCAGATACGCAGTATTTT.

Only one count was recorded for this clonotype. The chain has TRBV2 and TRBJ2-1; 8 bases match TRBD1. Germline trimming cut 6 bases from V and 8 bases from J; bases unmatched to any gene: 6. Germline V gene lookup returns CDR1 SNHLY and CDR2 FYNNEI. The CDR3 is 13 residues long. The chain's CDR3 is CASRADRDHEQFF. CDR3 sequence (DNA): TGTGCCAGCAGGGCGGACAGGGATCATGAGCAGTTCTTC.

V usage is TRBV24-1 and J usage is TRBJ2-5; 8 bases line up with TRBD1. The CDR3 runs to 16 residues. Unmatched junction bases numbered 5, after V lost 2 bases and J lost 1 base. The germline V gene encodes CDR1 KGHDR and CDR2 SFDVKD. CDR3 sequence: CATSDSSGTGQETQYF. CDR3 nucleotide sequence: TGTGCCACCAGTGATTCCTCCGGGACAGGCCAAGAGACCCAGTACTTC.

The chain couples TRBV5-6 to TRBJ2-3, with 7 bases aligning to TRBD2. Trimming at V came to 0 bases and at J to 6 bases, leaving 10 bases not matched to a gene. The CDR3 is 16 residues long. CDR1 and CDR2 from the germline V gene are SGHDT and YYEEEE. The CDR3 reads CASSLGAGSMEDTQYF. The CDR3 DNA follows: TGTGCCAGCAGCTTGGGAGCGGGGAGTATGGAGGATACGCAGTATTTT.

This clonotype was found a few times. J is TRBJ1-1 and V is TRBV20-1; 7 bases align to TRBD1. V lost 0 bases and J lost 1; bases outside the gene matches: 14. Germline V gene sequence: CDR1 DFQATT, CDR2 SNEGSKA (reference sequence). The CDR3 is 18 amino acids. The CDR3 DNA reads TGCAGTGCTAGAGACGGGACAGATTACCTTCTTAGGAACACTGAAGCTTTCTTT. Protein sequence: CSARDGTDYLLRNTEAFF.

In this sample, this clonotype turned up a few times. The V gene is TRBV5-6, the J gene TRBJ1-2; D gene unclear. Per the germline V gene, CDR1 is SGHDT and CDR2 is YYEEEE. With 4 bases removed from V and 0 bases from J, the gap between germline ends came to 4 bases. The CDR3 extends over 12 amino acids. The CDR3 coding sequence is TGTGCCAGCAGCGACGCTAACTATGGCTACACCTTC. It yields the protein CASSDANYGYTF. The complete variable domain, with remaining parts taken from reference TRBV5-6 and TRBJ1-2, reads DAGVTQSPTHLIKTRGQQVTLRCSPKSGHDTVSWYQQALGQGPQFIFQYYEEEERQRGNFPDRFSGHQFPNYSSELNVNALLLGDSALYLCASSDANYGYTFGSGTRLTVV.

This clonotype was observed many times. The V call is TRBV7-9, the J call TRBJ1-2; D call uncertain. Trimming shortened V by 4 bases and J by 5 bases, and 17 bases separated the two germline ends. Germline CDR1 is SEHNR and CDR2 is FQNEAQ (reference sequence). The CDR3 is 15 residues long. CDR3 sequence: CASSSVDAEAYGYTF. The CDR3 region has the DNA TGTGCCAGCAGCTCCGTCGATGCGGAGGCTTATGGCTACACCTTC.

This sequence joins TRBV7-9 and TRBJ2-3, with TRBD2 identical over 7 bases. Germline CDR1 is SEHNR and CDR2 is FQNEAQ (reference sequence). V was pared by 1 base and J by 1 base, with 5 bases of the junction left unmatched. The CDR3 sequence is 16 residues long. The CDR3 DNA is TGTGCCAGCAGCTTAGGGGGAGGGCCCGGCACAGATACGCAGTATTTT. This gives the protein CASSLGGGPGTDTQYF.

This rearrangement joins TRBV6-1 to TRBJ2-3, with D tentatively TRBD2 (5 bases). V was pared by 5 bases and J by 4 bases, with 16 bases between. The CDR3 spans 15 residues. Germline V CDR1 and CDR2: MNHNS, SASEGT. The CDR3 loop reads CASSMSGRWSDTQYF. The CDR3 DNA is TGTGCCAGCAGTATGAGCGGAAGGTGGTCAGATACGCAGTATTTT.

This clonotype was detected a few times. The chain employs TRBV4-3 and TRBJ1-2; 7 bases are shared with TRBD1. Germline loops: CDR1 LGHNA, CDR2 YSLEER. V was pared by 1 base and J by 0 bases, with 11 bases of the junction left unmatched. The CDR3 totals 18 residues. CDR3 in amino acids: CASSQGQGGFLANYGYTF. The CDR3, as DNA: TGCGCCAGCAGCCAAGGACAGGGTGGGTTCTTGGCTAACTATGGCTACACCTTC.

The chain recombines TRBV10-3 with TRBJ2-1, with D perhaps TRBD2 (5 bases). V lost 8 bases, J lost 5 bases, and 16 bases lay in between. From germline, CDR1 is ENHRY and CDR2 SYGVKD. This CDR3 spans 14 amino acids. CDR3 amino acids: CAIRRNYPDNEQFF. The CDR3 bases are TGTGCCATCCGGAGGAACTACCCAGACAATGAGCAGTTCTTC.

CDR3 in DNA: TGTGCCAGCAGCCATGCGGGGGCTGGAACCGGGGAGCTGTTTTTT. Translating it yields CASSHAGAGTGELFF. V gene TRBV14 combines with J gene TRBJ2-2; D is perhaps TRBD2 (7 bases). Germline lookup yields CDR1 SGHDN and CDR2 FVKESK. The CDR3 is made up of 15 amino acids. V shed 3 bases and J shed 5 bases, with 13 bases lying between them.

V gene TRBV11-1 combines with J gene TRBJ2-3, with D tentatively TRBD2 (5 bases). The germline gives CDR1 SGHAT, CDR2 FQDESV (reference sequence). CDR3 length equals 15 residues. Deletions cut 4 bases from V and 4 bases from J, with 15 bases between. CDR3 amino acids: CASSSEGSGADTQYF. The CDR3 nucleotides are TGTGCCAGCAGCTCAGAAGGGTCCGGGGCAGATACGCAGTATTTT.

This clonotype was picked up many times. The CDR3 DNA follows: TGCGCCAGCACCGTAACAGGGTCCACCGGGGAGCTGTTTTTT. It yields the protein CASTVTGSTGELFF. The rearrangement joins TRBV5-1 to TRBJ2-2; TRBD1 might be the D (6 bases). Trimming took 6 bases from V and 4 from J, leaving 13 bases between them. CDR1 and CDR2 (germline): SGHRS, YFSETQ. This CDR3 is built from 14 residues.

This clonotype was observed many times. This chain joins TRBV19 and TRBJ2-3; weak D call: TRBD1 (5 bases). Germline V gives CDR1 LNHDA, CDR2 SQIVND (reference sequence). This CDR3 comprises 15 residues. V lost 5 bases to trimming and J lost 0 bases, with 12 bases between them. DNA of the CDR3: TGTGCCAGTAGTGTGAAGGACACTAGCACAGATACGCAGTATTTT. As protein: CASSVKDTSTDTQYF.

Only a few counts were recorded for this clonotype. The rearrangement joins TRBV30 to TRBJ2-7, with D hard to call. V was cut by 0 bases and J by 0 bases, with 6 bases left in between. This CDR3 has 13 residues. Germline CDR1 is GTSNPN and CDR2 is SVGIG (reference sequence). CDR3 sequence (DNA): TGTGCCTGGAGTGTAACGGGCTCCTACGAGCAGTACTTC. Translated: CAWSVTGSYEQYF.

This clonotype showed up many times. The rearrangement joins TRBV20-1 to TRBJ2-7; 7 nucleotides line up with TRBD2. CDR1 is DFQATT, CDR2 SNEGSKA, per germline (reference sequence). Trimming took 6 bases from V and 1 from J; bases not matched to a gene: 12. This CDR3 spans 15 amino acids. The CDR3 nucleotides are TGCAGTGCCTCAGACGGCGGGGGAGTGTCCTACGAGCAGTACTTC. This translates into CSASDGGGVSYEQYF.

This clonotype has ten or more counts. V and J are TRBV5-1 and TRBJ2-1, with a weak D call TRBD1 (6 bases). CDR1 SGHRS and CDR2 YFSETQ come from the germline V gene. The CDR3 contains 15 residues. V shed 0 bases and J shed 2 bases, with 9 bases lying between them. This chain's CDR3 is CASSLDGGPYNEQFF. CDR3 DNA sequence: TGCGCCAGCAGCTTGGATGGGGGCCCCTACAATGAGCAGTTCTTC.

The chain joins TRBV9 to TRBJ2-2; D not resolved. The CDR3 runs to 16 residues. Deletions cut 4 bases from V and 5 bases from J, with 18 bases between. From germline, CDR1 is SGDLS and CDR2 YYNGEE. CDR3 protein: CASSFYTQARTGELFF. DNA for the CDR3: TGTGCCAGCAGCTTCTACACTCAGGCAAGGACCGGGGAGCTGTTTTTT. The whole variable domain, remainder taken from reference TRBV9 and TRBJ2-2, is DSGVTQTPKHLITATGQRVTLRCSPRSGDLSVYWYQQSLDQGLQFLIQYYNGEERAKGNILERFSAQQFPDLHSELNLSSLELGDSALYFCASSFYTQARTGELFFGEGSRLTVL.

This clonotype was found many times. The CDR3 DNA sequence: TGTGCCAGCAGCCAAGCAGGGGGCGGCATCTACGAGCAGTACTTC. Translated: CASSQAGGGIYEQYF. V is TRBV3-1 and J is TRBJ2-7; 8 nucleotides agree with TRBD1. The CDR3 has 15 residues. CDR1 LGHDT and CDR2 YNNKEL come from the germline V gene (reference sequence). Unmatched junction bases numbered 5, after V lost 1 base and J lost 3 bases.

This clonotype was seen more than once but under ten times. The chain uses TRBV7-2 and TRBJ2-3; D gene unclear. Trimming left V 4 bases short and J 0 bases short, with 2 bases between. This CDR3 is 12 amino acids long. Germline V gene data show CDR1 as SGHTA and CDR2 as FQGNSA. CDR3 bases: TGTGCCAGCAGCTGGAGCACAGATACGCAGTATTTT. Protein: CASSWSTDTQYF. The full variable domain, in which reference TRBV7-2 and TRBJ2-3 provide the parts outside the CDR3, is GAGVSQSPSNKVTEKGKDVELRCDPISGHTALYWYRQSLGQGLEFLIYFQGNSAPDKSGLPSDRFSAERTGGSVSTLTIQRTQQEDSAVYLCASSWSTDTQYFGPGTRLTVL.

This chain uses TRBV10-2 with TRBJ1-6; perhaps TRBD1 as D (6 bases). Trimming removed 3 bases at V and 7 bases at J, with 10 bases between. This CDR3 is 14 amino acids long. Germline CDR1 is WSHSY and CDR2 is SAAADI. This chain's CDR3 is CASSDWTENSPLHF. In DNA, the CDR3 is TGCGCCAGCAGTGATTGGACAGAAAATTCACCCCTCCACTTT.

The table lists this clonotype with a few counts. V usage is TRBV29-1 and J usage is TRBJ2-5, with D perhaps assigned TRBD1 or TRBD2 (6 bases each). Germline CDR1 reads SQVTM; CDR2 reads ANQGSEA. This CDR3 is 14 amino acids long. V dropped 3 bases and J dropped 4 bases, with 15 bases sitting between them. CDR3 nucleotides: TGCAGCGTTGATGATGGCAGGGGAGGAGAGACCCAGTACTTC. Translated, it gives CSVDDGRGGETQYF.

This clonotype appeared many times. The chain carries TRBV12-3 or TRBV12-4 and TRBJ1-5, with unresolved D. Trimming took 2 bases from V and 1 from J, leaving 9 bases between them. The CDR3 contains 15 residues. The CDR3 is CASSLRGLSNQPQHF. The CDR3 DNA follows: TGTGCCAGCAGTTTACGGGGTCTCAGCAATCAGCCCCAGCATTTT.

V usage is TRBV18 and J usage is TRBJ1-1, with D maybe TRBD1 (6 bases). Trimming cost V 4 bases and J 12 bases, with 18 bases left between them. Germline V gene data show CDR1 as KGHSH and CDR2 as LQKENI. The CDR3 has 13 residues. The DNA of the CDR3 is TGTGCCAGCTCACGGAGACCGGACAGCCTTTCTTTCTTT. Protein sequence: CASSRRPDSLSFF.

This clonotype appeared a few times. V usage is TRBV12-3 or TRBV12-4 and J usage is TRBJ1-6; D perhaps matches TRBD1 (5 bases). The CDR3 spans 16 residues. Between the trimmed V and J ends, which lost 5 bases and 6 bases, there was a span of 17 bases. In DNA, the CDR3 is TGTGCCAGCAGTAGAAGCTCCGGGACGGTTAATTCACCCCTCCACTTT. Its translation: CASSRSSGTVNSPLHF.

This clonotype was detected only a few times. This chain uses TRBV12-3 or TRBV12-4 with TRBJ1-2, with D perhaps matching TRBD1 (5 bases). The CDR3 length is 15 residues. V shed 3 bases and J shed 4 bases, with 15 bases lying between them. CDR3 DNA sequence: TGTGCCAGCAGTTTTGGCTCCGGACACCCCTATGGCTACACCTTC. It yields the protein CASSFGSGHPYGYTF.